The clone carrying this TCR beta chain was counted only a few times. Trimming cost V 4 bases and J 0 bases, with 3 bases left between them. The CDR3 loop spans 12 amino acids. Germline V gene lookup returns CDR1 MNHNS and CDR2 SASEGT. The data are from a study of blood T cells in healthy people across ages. A second 7 to 11 cycle PCR used barcoded and J-beta primers. TCRdb re-analysed the 5' RACE reads in MiXCR, keeping a single row per CDR3 protein. The sample has approximately 1.5 million distinct CDR3 sequences, 30% to 35% seen once; the top ten hold about 11%. Material for sequencing was blood. The TCR sequence derives from a woman in her twenties or thirties in good health. V is TRBV6-1 and J is TRBJ1-2; no firm D call. The CDR3 here is CASSGTNYGYTF. CDR3 sequence (DNA): TGTGCCAGCAGTGGAACTAACTATGGCTACACCTTC.